This T cell receptor beta chain stems from a study of blood T cell repertoires in COVID-19. Study-wide background: In each case, the material was cDNA or gDNA derived from T cells, B-cell-depleted T cells, or PBMCs.

Sequenced by immunoSEQ multiplex PCR; TCRdb stores in-frame clones only, minus some. The sample holds approximately 390,000 clones, around 91% seen once. The V segment lost 1 base and the J segment 2 bases; nucleotides outside the gene matches: 5. Germline V lookup: CDR1 LNHDA, CDR2 SQIVND (reference sequence). CDR3 size: 16 residues. This clonotype originated in a man younger than 35 with active or convalescent COVID-19. The chain combines TRBV19 with TRBJ2-3; 8 bases match TRBD2. Sequencing input: peripheral blood. CDR3 DNA sequence: TGTGCCAGTAGTATAGTACAGCGGGGGAACACAGATACGCAGTATTTT. As protein: CASSIVQRGNTDTQYF.